A single sample gave rise to the 18 T cell receptor beta chains below, sequenced in a study of blood T cells in healthy people across ages. With a J-beta primer mix and a sample-barcoded 5' primer, a second PCR ran roughly 6 to 11 cycles. TCRdb re-called the 5' RACE reads through MiXCR, storing one row per CDR3 protein. The sample includes 980,000 or so distinct CDR3 sequences, under 50% of them seen just once. What was sequenced was blood. The receptors originated from a man aged 30 to 45 in good health.

The chain employs TRBV10-3 and TRBJ2-4; 9 bases line up with TRBD2. The CDR3 loop spans 14 amino acids. The junction had 15 bases not matched to a gene; V was cut back by 8 bases and J by 13 bases. CDR1 and CDR2 (germline): ENHRY, SYGVKD. The CDR3 loop reads CAIGFGGGAREQYF. The DNA of the CDR3 is TGTGCCATCGGGTTCGGCGGGGGGGCGCGGGAGCAGTACTTC.

The sample holds a few counts of this clonotype. The chain is built from TRBV5-1 and TRBJ2-7; the match to TRBD1 covers 10 bases. Germline-derived CDR1 and CDR2 are SGHRS and YFSETQ. V lost 1 base, J lost 2 bases, and 6 bases stayed unmatched. CDR3 size: 16 residues. CDR3 loop: CASSLLADRGTYEQYF. The DNA for the CDR3 is TGCGCCAGCAGCTTGTTAGCGGACAGGGGGACCTACGAGCAGTACTTC.

This clonotype was counted a few times. The V gene is TRBV12-3 or TRBV12-4, the J gene TRBJ2-5; TRBD1 aligns across 7 bases. The CDR3 extends over 14 amino acids. The junction had 10 bases not matched to a gene; V was cut back by 6 bases and J by 6 bases. CDR3 residues: CASRRTGQRKTQYF. As DNA, the CDR3 is TGTGCCAGCAGACGAACGGGACAGAGGAAGACCCAGTACTTC.

The chain recombines TRBV7-2 with TRBJ2-6; TRBD2 is a possible D gene (6 bases). The V gene lost 5 bases and the J gene lost 0 bases, with 14 bases spanning the gap. This CDR3 contains 17 residues. Germline CDR1 is SGHTA and CDR2 is FQGNSA. CDR3 sequence: CASSRSGTRSGANVLTF. Written as DNA, the CDR3 is TGTGCCAGCAGCAGATCCGGGACTCGCTCTGGGGCCAACGTCCTGACTTTC.

The genes are TRBV6-6 and TRBJ2-1, with a weak D call TRBD2 (6 bases). V lost 7 bases to trimming and J lost 8 bases, with 18 bases between them. CDR3 length equals 14 residues. Germline V CDR1 and CDR2: MNHNY, SVGAGI (reference sequence). The CDR3 sequence is CASKEMPRDYEQFF. For the CDR3, the DNA is TGTGCCAGCAAAGAAATGCCGCGGGACTATGAGCAGTTCTTC.

The chain couples TRBV7-9 to TRBJ2-2; D is unresolved. CDR1 is SEHNR, CDR2 FQNEAQ, per germline (reference sequence). There are 16 residues in the CDR3. Trimming removed 0 bases at V and 2 bases at J, with 10 bases between. DNA of the CDR3: TGTGCCAGCAGCTTAGCACGGTATAGCAACACCGGGGAGCTGTTTTTT. Its protein is CASSLARYSNTGELFF.

The gene calls are TRBV10-3 and TRBJ1-1; no definite D call. The ends were cut back, 7 bases at V and 1 base at J, with 10 bases in the middle. This CDR3 is built from 13 residues. The germline V gene encodes CDR1 ENHRY and CDR2 SYGVKD. The CDR3 is CAINQEENTEAFF. CDR3 nucleotides: TGTGCCATCAACCAAGAGGAGAACACTGAAGCTTTCTTT.

This clonotype was picked up a small number of times. The CDR3 reads CASSAGGGYNEQFF. CDR3 sequence (DNA): TGCGCCAGTTCGGCGGGAGGGGGTTACAATGAGCAGTTCTTC. The rearrangement uses TRBV5-1 and TRBJ2-1, with 9 bases aligning to TRBD2. The V gene end was trimmed by 8 bases and the J gene end by 4 bases; junction bases not matched to a gene: 7. The CDR3 has 14 amino acids. CDR1 SGHRS and CDR2 YFSETQ come from the germline V gene.

The chain recombines TRBV7-8 with TRBJ1-2; the D gene is possibly TRBD1 (5 bases). V lost 1 base and J lost 2, with 11 bases in between. The CDR3 contains 15 residues. From germline, CDR1 is SGHVS and CDR2 FQNEAQ. In DNA form, the CDR3 reads TGTGCCAGCAGCTTAGGGGGCGACGGCAACTATGGCTACACCTTC. It encodes CASSLGGDGNYGYTF.

The V and J genes are TRBV3-1 and TRBJ2-3, with D possibly matching TRBD2 (5 bases). The CDR3 runs to 16 residues. Trimming took 5 bases from V and 1 from J, leaving 16 bases between them. Germline CDR1 is LGHDT and CDR2 is YNNKEL (reference sequence). This CDR3 reads CASSGAEGLGTDTQYF. The CDR3 bases are TGTGCCAGCAGCGGAGCAGAGGGATTGGGCACAGATACGCAGTATTTT.

This clonotype was counted only a few times. V is TRBV21-1 and J is TRBJ2-1. TRBV21-1 is a known pseudogene. This CDR3 has 16 amino acids. The CDR3 DNA reads as TGTGCCAGCAGCAAAGGGGTTTCAAGCTCCTACAATGAGCAGTTCTTC. It encodes CASSKGVSSSYNEQFF.

The chain is built from TRBV9 and TRBJ2-2; 7 bases fit TRBD1. This CDR3 is built from 15 residues. Looked up from germline, CDR1 is SGDLS and CDR2 is YYNGEE. V lost 6 bases to trimming and J lost 5 bases; unmatched junction nucleotides: 10. CDR3: CASNQRGGLTGELFF. CDR3 coding DNA: TGTGCCAGCAACCAGAGAGGGGGCCTAACCGGGGAGCTGTTTTTT.

This clonotype showed up just a few times. V gene TRBV7-9 combines with J gene TRBJ2-1; D remains ambiguous. The CDR3 extends over 12 amino acids. Germline V CDR1 and CDR2: SEHNR, FQNEAQ (reference sequence). V lost 2 bases to trimming and J lost 11 bases, with 10 bases between them. CDR3 in DNA: TGTGCCAGCAGCTTACAGGCCGAGAAGCAGTTCTTC. Its protein product is CASSLQAEKQFF.

V and J are TRBV6-1 and TRBJ2-7; weak D call: TRBD2 (6 bases). The CDR3 spans 15 residues. Germline values: CDR1 MNHNS, CDR2 SASEGT. V lost 0 bases, J lost 4 bases, and 13 bases lay in between. CDR3 sequence reads: CASSEAGGRVYEQYF. The CDR3 DNA is TGTGCCAGCAGTGAAGCCGGGGGACGGGTGTACGAGCAGTACTTC.

The V call is TRBV20-1, the J call TRBJ2-5, with 8 bases that match TRBD2. Trimming removed 8 bases from V and 1 base from J; junction bases left unmatched: 9. The germline gives CDR1 DFQATT, CDR2 SNEGSKA (reference sequence). The CDR3 contains 14 residues. The CDR3 bases are TGCAGTTTAAGGTCGGGGGGGGCCCAAGAGACCCAGTACTTC. Encoded protein: CSLRSGGAQETQYF.

The chain links TRBV5-5 to TRBJ2-3, with 11 bases lining up with TRBD2. Germline trimming cut 0 bases from V and 3 bases from J; bases unmatched to any gene: 6. This CDR3 comprises 17 residues. From germline, CDR1 is SGHKS and CDR2 YYEKEE (reference sequence). The CDR3 reads CASSLALAGGGTDTQYF. The CDR3 DNA reads as TGTGCCAGCAGCTTGGCCCTAGCGGGGGGAGGGACAGATACGCAGTATTTT.

The chain employs TRBV12-3 or TRBV12-4 and TRBJ2-3; 12 bases match TRBD2. The CDR3 is made up of 20 amino acids. V trimming: 3 bases; J trimming: 8 bases; junction bases outside the gene matches: 21. In DNA form, the CDR3 reads TGTGCCAGCAGTTTCCAGACTCTGATGACTAGCGGGGGAGGGACCGGTACGCAGTATTTT. It specifies CASSFQTLMTSGGGTGTQYF.

As DNA, the CDR3 is TGTGCCAGCAGCTTGGGGACAGCCCTCCAAGAGACCCAGTACTTC. This translates into CASSLGTALQETQYF. The chain has TRBV7-9 and TRBJ2-5; 7 bases are a match to TRBD1. CDR1 SEHNR and CDR2 FQNEAQ come from the germline V gene (reference sequence). Trimming cost V 3 bases and J 1 base; bases outside gene matches: 5. CDR3 size: 15 residues.